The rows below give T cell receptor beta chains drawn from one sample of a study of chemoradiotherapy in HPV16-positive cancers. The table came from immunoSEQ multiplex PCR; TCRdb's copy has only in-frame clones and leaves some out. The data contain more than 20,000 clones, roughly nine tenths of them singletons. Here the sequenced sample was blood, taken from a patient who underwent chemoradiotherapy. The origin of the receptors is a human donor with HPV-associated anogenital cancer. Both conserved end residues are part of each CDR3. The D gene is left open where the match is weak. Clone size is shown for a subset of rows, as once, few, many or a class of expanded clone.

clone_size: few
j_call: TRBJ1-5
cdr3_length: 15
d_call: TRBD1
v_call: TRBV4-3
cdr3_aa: CASSQRTGGDQPQHF
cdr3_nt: TGCGCCAGCAGCCAACGGACAGGGGGCGATCAGCCCCAGCATTTT

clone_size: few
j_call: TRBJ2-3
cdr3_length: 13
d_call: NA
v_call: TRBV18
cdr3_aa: CASSPGSTDTQYF
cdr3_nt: TGTGCCAGCTCACCAGGGAGCACAGATACGCAGTATTTT

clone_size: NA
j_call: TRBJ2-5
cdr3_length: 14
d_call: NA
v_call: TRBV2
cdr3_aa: CASSEVLGQETQYF
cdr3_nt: TGTGCCAGCAGTGAAGTTCTGGGCCAAGAGACCCAGTACTTC

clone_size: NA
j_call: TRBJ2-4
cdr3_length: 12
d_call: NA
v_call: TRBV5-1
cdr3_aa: CASSLRENIQYF
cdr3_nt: TGCGCCAGCAGCTTGAGGGAAAACATTCAGTACTTC

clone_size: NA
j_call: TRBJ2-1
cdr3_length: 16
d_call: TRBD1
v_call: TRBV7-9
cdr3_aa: CASSLLTGGSYNEQFF
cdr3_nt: TGTGCCAGCAGCCTCCTGACAGGGGGCTCCTACAATGAGCAGTTCTTC

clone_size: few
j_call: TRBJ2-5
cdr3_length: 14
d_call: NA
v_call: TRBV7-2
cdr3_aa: CASSLGRGGETQYF
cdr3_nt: TGTGCCAGCAGCTTAGGGCGGGGTGGGGAGACCCAGTACTTC

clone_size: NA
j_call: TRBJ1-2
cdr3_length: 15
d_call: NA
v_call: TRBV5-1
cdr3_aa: CASSLATFQNYGYTF
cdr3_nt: TGCGCCAGCAGCTTGGCAACCTTCCAAAACTATGGCTACACCTTC

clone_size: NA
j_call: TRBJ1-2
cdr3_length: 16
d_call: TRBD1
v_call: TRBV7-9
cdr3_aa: CASSLEKDRGDYGYTF
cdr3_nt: TGTGCCAGCAGCTTGGAAAAAGACAGGGGGGACTATGGCTACACCTTC

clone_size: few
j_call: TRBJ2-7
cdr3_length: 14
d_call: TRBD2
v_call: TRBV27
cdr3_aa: CASSRLAGGYEQYF
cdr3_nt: TGTGCCAGCAGTAGACTAGCGGGAGGCTACGAGCAGTACTTC

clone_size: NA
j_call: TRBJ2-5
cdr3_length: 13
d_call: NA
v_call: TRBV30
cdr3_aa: CAWSPNRVETQYF
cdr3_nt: TGTGCCTGGAGTCCCAACAGGGTTGAGACCCAGTACTTC

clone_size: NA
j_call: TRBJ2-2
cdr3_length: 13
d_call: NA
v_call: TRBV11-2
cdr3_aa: CASSWTGSGELFF
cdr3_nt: TGTGCCAGCAGCTGGACTGGGTCCGGGGAGCTGTTTTTT

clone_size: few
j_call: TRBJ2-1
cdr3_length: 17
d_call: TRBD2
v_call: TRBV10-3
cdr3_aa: CAISEETSGTATNEQFF
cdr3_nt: TGTGCCATCAGTGAGGAGACTAGCGGGACTGCGACAAATGAGCAGTTCTTC

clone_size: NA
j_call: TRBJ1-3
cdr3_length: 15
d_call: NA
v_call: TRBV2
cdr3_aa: CASSPTASSGNTIYF
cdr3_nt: TGTGCCAGCAGTCCGACCGCGAGCTCTGGAAACACCATATATTTT

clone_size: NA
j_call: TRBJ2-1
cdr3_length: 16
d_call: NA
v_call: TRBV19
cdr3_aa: CASSSPDYINYNEQFF
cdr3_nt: TGTGCCAGTAGTTCTCCTGACTATATCAATTACAATGAGCAGTTCTTC

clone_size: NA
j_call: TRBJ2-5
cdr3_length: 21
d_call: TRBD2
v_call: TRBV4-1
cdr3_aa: CASSQDPLRLAGGPIPETQYF
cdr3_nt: TGCGCCAGCAGCCAAGACCCCCTTAGACTAGCGGGAGGCCCAATCCCAGAGACCCAGTACTTC

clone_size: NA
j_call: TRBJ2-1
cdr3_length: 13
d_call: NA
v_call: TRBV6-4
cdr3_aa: CASSVEQGVEQFF
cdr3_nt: TGTGCCAGCAGTGTTGAACAGGGAGTTGAGCAGTTCTTC

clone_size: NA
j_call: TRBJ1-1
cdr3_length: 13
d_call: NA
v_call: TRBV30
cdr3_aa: CAWVDMPYTEAFF
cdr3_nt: TGTGCCTGGGTTGATATGCCCTACACTGAAGCTTTCTTT

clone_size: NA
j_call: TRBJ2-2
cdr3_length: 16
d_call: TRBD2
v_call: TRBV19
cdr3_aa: CASSGTSGSNTGELFF
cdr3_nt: TGTGCCAGTTCAGGGACTAGCGGGAGTAACACCGGGGAGCTGTTTTTT

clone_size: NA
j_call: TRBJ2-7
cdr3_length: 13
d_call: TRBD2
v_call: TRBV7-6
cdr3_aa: CASSSGLAGEQYF
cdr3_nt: TGTGCCAGCAGCTCCGGACTAGCGGGTGAGCAGTACTTC

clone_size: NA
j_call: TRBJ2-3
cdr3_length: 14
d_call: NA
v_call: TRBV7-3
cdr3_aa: CASSLTPVTDTQYF
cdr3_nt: TGTGCCAGCAGCTTAACTCCAGTCACAGATACGCAGTATTTT

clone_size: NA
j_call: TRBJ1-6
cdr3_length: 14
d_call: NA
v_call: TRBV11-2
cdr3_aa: CASSLEGSNSPLHF
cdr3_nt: TGTGCCAGCAGCTTAGAGGGGTCTAATTCACCCCTCCACTTT

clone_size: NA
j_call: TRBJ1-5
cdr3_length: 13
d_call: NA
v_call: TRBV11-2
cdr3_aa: CASSLGYNQPQHF
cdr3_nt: TGTGCCAGCAGCTTAGGGTACAATCAGCCCCAGCATTTT

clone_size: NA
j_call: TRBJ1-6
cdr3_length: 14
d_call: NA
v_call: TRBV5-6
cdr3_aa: CASSQGSSGTPLHF
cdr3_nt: TGTGCCAGCAGCCAGGGGAGTTCGGGGACACCCCTCCACTTT

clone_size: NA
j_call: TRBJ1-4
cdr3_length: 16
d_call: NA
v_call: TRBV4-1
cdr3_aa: CASSQGGVGLLEKLFF
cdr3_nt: TGCGCCAGCAGCCAAGGAGGGGTTGGGCTCCTCGAAAAACTGTTTTTT

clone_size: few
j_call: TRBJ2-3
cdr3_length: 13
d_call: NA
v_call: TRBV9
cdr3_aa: CASSVVGTDTQYF
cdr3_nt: TGTGCCAGCAGCGTAGTGGGAACAGATACGCAGTATTTT

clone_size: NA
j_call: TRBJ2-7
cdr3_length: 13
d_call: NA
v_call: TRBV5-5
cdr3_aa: CASSLAANYEQYF
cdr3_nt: TGTGCCAGCAGCTTGGCGGCGAACTACGAGCAGTACTTC

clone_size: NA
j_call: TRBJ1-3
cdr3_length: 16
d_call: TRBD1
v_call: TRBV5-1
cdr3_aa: CASSVPQGPPGNTIYF
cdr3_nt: TGCGCCAGCAGCGTACCACAGGGGCCACCTGGAAACACCATATATTTT

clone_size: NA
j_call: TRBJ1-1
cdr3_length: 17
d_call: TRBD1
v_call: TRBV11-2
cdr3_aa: CASSFGTGWPSNTEAFF
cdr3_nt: TGTGCCAGCAGCTTTGGGACAGGGTGGCCTTCGAACACTGAAGCTTTCTTT

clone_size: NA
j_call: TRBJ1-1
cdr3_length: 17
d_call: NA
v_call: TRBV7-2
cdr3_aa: CASSSGALWYMNTEAFF
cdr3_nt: TGTGCCAGCAGCTCAGGGGCATTGTGGTACATGAACACTGAAGCTTTCTTT

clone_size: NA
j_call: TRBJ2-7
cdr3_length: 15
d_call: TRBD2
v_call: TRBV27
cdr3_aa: CASSTRGLAGGEQYF
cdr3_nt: TGTGCCAGCAGTACCCGCGGCCTAGCGGGGGGGGAGCAGTACTTC

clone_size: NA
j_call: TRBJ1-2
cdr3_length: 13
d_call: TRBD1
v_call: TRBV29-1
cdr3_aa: CSVVPGQGVGYTF
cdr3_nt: TGCAGCGTAGTTCCGGGACAGGGAGTGGGCTACACCTTC

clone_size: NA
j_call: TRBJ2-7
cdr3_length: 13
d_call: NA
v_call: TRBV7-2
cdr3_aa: CASCRSGGHEQYF
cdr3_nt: TGTGCCAGCTGCCGGAGCGGTGGGCACGAGCAGTACTTC

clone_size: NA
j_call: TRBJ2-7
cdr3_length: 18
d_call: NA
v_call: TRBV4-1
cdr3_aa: CASSRLGGPLVSSYEQYF
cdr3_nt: TGCGCCAGCAGCCGCCTAGGGGGACCCCTCGTAAGCTCCTACGAGCAGTACTTC

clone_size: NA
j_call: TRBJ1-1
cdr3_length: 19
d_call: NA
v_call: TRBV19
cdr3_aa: CASSIQGIRLGDMNTEAFF
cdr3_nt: TGTGCCAGTAGTATCCAAGGAATCCGGCTGGGCGACATGAACACTGAAGCTTTCTTT

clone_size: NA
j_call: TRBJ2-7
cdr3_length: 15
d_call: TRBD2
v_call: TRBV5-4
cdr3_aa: CASSSPSGSSYEQYF
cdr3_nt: TGTGCCAGCAGCTCGCCTAGCGGGAGCTCCTACGAGCAGTACTTC

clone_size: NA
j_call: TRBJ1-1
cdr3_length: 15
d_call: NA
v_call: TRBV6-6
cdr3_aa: CASSYGPGAGTEAFF
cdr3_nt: TGTGCCAGCAGTTACGGTCCAGGGGCCGGAACTGAAGCTTTCTTT

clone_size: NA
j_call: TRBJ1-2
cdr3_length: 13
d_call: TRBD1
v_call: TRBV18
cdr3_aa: CASSGTGVSGYTF
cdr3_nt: TGTGCCAGCTCCGGGACAGGGGTTTCTGGCTACACCTTC

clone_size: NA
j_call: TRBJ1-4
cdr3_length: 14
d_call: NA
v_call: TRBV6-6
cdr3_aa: CASSYGQGNEKLFF
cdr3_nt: TGTGCCAGCAGTTACGGTCAGGGAAATGAAAAACTGTTTTTT

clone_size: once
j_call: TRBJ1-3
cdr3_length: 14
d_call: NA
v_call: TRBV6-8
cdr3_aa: CASRARGKGNTIYF
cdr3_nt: TGTGCCAGCAGAGCTCGAGGTAAGGGAAACACCATATATTTT

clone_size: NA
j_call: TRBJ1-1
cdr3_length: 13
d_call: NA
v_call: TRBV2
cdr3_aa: CASEDQGGTEAFF
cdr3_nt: TGTGCCAGCGAAGATCAGGGAGGCACTGAAGCTTTCTTT

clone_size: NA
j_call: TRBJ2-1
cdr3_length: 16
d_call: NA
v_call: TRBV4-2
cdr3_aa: CASSQGGVSSYNEQFF
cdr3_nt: TGTGCCAGCAGCCAAGGTGGGGTGAGCTCCTACAATGAGCAGTTCTTC

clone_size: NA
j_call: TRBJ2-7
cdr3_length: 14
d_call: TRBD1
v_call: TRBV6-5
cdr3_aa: CASSTRTGGYEQYF
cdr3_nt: TGTGCCAGCAGTACTAGGACAGGGGGCTACGAGCAGTACTTC

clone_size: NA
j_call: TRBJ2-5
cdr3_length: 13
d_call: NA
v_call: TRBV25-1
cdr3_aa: CASSAGYGETQYF
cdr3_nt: TGTGCCAGTTCGGCGGGGTACGGGGAGACCCAGTACTTC